This T cell receptor (beta chain) was captured in a study of T cells in Graves' hyperthyroidism and ophthalmopathy. The study's findings and limits: Most expanded thyroid clonotypes above 0.001 also appeared in blood.

To note about this clonotype: Its antigen is not known.

Amplification of TCR beta CDR3 regions was performed using RNA transcripts as template. TCR CDR3 underwent first-round RT-PCR with the HTBI primer set. TCRdb reprocessed the multiplex PCR reads via MiXCR and lists one record per CDR3 protein. The data show about 690,000 distinct CDR3 sequences, roughly 17% seen once. The TCR was taken from a man aged 50-60 years with Graves' hyperthyroidism. The material sequenced was blood.

CDR3 coding DNA: TGTGCCAGCAGTGACCAACTAGCGGGACTAAACAATGAGCAGTTCTTC. This codes for CASSDQLAGLNNEQFF. This chain links TRBV6-2 or TRBV6-3 with TRBJ2-1; 10 bases map to TRBD2. The CDR3 is made up of 16 amino acids. V trimming: 5 bases; J trimming: 5 bases; junction bases outside the gene matches: 9. Germline CDR1 and CDR2: MNHEY and SVGEGT.